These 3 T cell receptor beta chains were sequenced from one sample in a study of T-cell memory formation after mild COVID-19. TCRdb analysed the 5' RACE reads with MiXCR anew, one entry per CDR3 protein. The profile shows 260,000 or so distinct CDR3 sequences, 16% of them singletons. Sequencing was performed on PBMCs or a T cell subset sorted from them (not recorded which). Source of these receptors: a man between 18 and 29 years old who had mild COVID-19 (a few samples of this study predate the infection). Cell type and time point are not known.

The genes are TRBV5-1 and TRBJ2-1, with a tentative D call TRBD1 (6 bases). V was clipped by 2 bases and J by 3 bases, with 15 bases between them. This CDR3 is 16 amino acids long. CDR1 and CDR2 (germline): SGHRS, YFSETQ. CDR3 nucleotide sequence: TGCGCCAGCAGCTTAATCCCAGGGACAAGCTACAATGAGCAGTTCTTC. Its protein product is CASSLIPGTSYNEQFF.

CDR3 bases: TGCGCCAGCAGCTTGGCCGTGGACAGGACCTTAGGCTACACCTTC. Protein sequence: CASSLAVDRTLGYTF. This chain uses TRBV5-1 with TRBJ1-2, with 7 bases that match TRBD1. The V segment lost 0 bases and the J segment 8 bases; nucleotides outside the gene matches: 10. The CDR3 extends over 15 amino acids. CDR1 and CDR2 (germline): SGHRS, YFSETQ. Full variable domain (outside the CDR3, taken from reference TRBV5-1 and TRBJ1-2): KAGVTQTPRYLIKTRGQQVTLSCSPISGHRSVSWYQQTPGQGLQFLFEYFSETQRNKGNFPGRFSGRQFSNSRSEMNVSTLELGDSALYLCASSLAVDRTLGYTFGSGTRLTVV.

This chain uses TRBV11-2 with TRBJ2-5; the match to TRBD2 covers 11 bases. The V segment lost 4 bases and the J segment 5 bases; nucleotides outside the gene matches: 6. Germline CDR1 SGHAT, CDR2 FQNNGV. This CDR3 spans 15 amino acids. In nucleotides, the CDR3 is TGTGCCAGCAGCTCCATAGCGGGGGGGACCGAGACCCAGTACTTC. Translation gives CASSSIAGGTETQYF.